The rows below give T cell receptor beta chains drawn from one sample of a study of cytomegalovirus exposure and HLA in healthy donors. Repertoires were generated with immunoSEQ multiplex PCR, while TCRdb's copy carries only in-frame clones and drops some. The table records about 190,000 clones, about 80% of them present only once. Sample: PBMCs. These receptor sequences come from a woman under 30 in good health and CMV-seropositive. The CDR3 runs from the conserved cysteine through the conserved F or W. The D gene is left open where the match is weak. A clone size is listed for some rows: how often the clone was seen (once, few, many), or a class if it is expanded.

>TRBD1|-|TRBJ1-4|TRBV19
TGTGCCAGTAGTACCCGGGACAGGGGGGAAAAACTGTTTTTT
CASSTRDRGEKLFF
>-|-|TRBJ2-3|TRBV6-5
TGTGCCAGCAGTTACCTTAGCGGCGGGGTCACAGATACGCAGTATTTT
CASSYLSGGVTDTQYF
>-|-|TRBJ1-1|TRBV19
TGTGCCAGTAGCCCGGGGGACACTGAAGCTTTCTTT
CASSPGDTEAFF
>TRBD1|-|TRBJ1-6|TRBV6-5
TGTGCCAGCAGTTCACAGGGGTACGCACCCCTCCACTTT
CASSSQGYAPLHF
>-|-|TRBJ1-5|TRBV6-6
TGTGCCAGCAGTTACCTAGGGGTTAGTCAGCCCCAGCATTTT
CASSYLGVSQPQHF
>-|-|TRBJ1-3|TRBV4-2
TGTGCCAGCAGCCAAGATAAGGGGTACGGAAACACCATATATTTT
CASSQDKGYGNTIYF
>TRBD2|-|TRBJ2-5|TRBV19
TGTGCCACCGGACTAGCGGGGGCTCAAGAGACCCAGTACTTC
CATGLAGAQETQYF
>-|-|TRBJ2-1|TRBV5-4
TGTGCCAGCAGCTTGAGTGCGGTGGATCAGTTCTTC
CASSLSAVDQFF
>TRBD1|-|TRBJ2-7|TRBV2
TGTGCCAGCATTCGGGACAGTGCCGAGCAGTACTTC
CASIRDSAEQYF
>-|-|TRBJ2-5|TRBV13
TGTGCCAGCAGCTTACTCGGCTTCGGGGAGACCCAGTACTTC
CASSLLGFGETQYF
>-|-|TRBJ2-1|TRBV11-2
TGTGCCAGCAGCTTAGTTCCGGGTCTCTACAATGAGCAGTTCTTC
CASSLVPGLYNEQFF
>-|few|TRBJ1-3|TRBV6-6
TGTGCTCACACCGGAGGGAGAGGAAACACCATATATTTT
CAHTGGRGNTIYF
>TRBD1|-|TRBJ1-4|TRBV28
TGTGCCAGCAGTTTAGGACAGGGGTTTCGTGAAAAACTGTTTTTT
CASSLGQGFREKLFF
>TRBD2|-|TRBJ2-2|TRBV13
TGTGCCAGCAGCTTGGCGGGGGTAGTCACCGGGGAGCTGTTTTTT
CASSLAGVVTGELFF
>TRBD2|-|TRBJ2-3|TRBV2
TGTGCCAGCAGAGTGACTAGCGGGGGTTCAGATACGCAGTATTTT
CASRVTSGGSDTQYF
>TRBD1|few|TRBJ1-4|TRBV6-1
TGTGCCAGCAGTGAAGGACAGGGGAGTGAAAAACTGTTTTTT
CASSEGQGSEKLFF
>TRBD1|-|TRBJ1-6|TRBV4-3
TGCGCCAGCAGAGATACAGGGGGCAATTCACCCCTCCACTTT
CASRDTGGNSPLHF
>-|-|TRBJ2-3|TRBV27
TGTGCCAGCTCCATGCGGGGGCTCCTCACAGATACGCAGTATTTT
CASSMRGLLTDTQYF
>-|-|TRBJ2-2|TRBV5-4
TGTGCCAGCAGCTTACCAGGGAACACCGGGGAGCTGTTTTTT
CASSLPGNTGELFF
>-|once|TRBJ1-3|TRBV6-1
TGTGCCAGCAGTGATCGGGTCTCCAGGGGAGCAAACTCTGGAAACACCATATATTTT
CASSDRVSRGANSGNTIYF
>-|-|TRBJ2-1|TRBV7-9
TGTGCCAGCAGCTTAGGGGGGGTACGCAATGAGCAGTTCTTC
CASSLGGVRNEQFF
>-|-|TRBJ2-2|TRBV19
TGTGCCAGTAGTATTAGTGGATCGGGCACCGGGGAGCTGTTTTTT
CASSISGSGTGELFF
>TRBD1|-|TRBJ1-2|TRBV14
TGTGCCAGCAGCCAAGCCGGGACAGGGTACTTC
CASSQAGTGYF
>-|-|TRBJ2-1|TRBV6-1
TGTGCCACCAACCCCAGGGTTTACAATGAGCAGTTCTTC
CATNPRVYNEQFF
>-|-|TRBJ1-1|TRBV9
TGTGCCAGCAGCGTAGGAAGGGCGGGATTCATGAACACTGAAGCTTTCTTT
CASSVGRAGFMNTEAFF
>TRBD2|-|TRBJ2-5|TRBV11-2
TGTGCCAGCAGCTTCGGACTAGCTTGGGAGACCCAGTACTTC
CASSFGLAWETQYF
>-|-|TRBJ1-2|TRBV9
TGTGCCAGCAGCGTCGGAGGAGGGGCCTATGGCTACACCTTC
CASSVGGGAYGYTF
>TRBD1|-|TRBJ1-5|TRBV12-5
TGTGCTAGTGGTTTGAAAGGGACAGGGGACCATCAGCCCCAGCATTTT
CASGLKGTGDHQPQHF
>-|-|TRBJ2-4|TRBV29-1
TGCAGCGTTGAAGCACAAGACAAGGGGGACATTCAGTACTTC
CSVEAQDKGDIQYF
>-|-|TRBJ1-6|TRBV9
TGTGCCAGCAGCCCAAACAGGGTAGGGTCACCCCTCCACTTT
CASSPNRVGSPLHF
>TRBD1|-|TRBJ1-1|TRBV25-1
TGTGCCAGCAGGTTGGGCAGGGGGACTGAAGCTTTCTTT
CASRLGRGTEAFF
>TRBD1|-|TRBJ2-4|TRBV4-3
TGCGCCAGCAGCCAGACGGGGGACAGGGACGACATTCAGTACTTC
CASSQTGDRDDIQYF
>-|-|TRBJ2-7|TRBV4-1
TGCGCCAGCGGTGACTCCGTGGGAGAGCAATACTTC
CASGDSVGEQYF
>TRBD1|-|TRBJ1-2|TRBV5-8
TGTGCCAGCAGACGGACTCGGGACAGCACCTATGGCTACACCTTC
CASRRTRDSTYGYTF
>-|-|TRBJ2-1|TRBV19
TGTGCCAGTAGTATTCGGGGGTACAATGAGCAGTTCTTC
CASSIRGYNEQFF
>-|-|TRBJ2-1|TRBV29-1
TGCAGCGTTGAAGATCCACAGTTGGCCGTCTACAATGAGCAGTTCTTC
CSVEDPQLAVYNEQFF
>-|-|TRBJ1-2|TRBV9
TGTGCCAGCGGTCGGGGAGTCAAGCCAACTCAAAACTATGGCTACACCTTC
CASGRGVKPTQNYGYTF
>-|-|TRBJ2-2|TRBV27
TGTGCCAGCAGTTTCCCCTCTGCTCCACTAGATCCGAACACCGGGGAGCTGTTTTTT
CASSFPSAPLDPNTGELFF
>-|-|TRBJ1-1|TRBV29-1
TGCAGCGTTGCTAGGTCTGAAGCTTTCTTT
CSVARSEAFF
>-|-|TRBJ2-5|TRBV15
TGTGCCACCAGCAAGATTTCCGGGGAGACCCAGTACTTC
CATSKISGETQYF
>-|-|TRBJ1-2|TRBV2
TGTGCCAGCAGGGGGCGGGGTTTCGACTATGGCTACACCTTC
CASRGRGFDYGYTF
>-|-|TRBJ2-4|TRBV2
TGTGCCAGCAGTGAATCGTCCGTAGCCAAAAACATTCAGTACTTC
CASSESSVAKNIQYF
>-|-|TRBJ1-6|TRBV4-1
TGCGCCAGCAGCCAAGCTGTCGGTACTTCACCCCTCCACTTT
CASSQAVGTSPLHF
>-|-|TRBJ2-3|TRBV7-9
TGTGCCAGCAGGGAGGGGACAGATACGCAGTATTTT
CASREGTDTQYF
>TRBD2|-|TRBJ2-3|TRBV7-2
TGTGCCAGCAGCCCACCGGGACTAGCGGGGGGAACAGATACGCAGTATTTT
CASSPPGLAGGTDTQYF
>-|few|TRBJ2-7|TRBV5-1
TGCGCCAGCAGCTTGGGTGAACACTACGAGCAGTACTTC
CASSLGEHYEQYF
>-|-|TRBJ2-1|TRBV27
TGTGCCAGCAGTTTGCCCGTCGGTGAGCAGTTCTTC
CASSLPVGEQFF
>-|once|TRBJ2-5|TRBV5-1
TGCGCCAGCAGCTTGGCACCAGAAGAGACCCAGTACTTC
CASSLAPEETQYF
>-|-|TRBJ2-7|TRBV6-5
TGTGCCAGCAGATCGTCCTACGAGCAGTACTTC
CASRSSYEQYF